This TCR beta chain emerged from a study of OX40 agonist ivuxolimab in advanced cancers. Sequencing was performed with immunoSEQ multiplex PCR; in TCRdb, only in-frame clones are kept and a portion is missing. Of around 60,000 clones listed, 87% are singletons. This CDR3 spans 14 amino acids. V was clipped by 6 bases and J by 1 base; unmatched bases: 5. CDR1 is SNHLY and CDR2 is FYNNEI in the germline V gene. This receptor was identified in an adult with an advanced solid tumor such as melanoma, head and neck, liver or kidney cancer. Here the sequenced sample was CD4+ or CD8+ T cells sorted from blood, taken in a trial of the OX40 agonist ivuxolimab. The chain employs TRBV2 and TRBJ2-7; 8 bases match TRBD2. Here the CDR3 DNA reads TGTGCCAGCAGAGCGGGAGTGTTGTCCTACGAGCAGTACTTC. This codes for CASRAGVLSYEQYF.